This T cell receptor (beta chain) was observed in a study of T cells in Graves' hyperthyroidism and ophthalmopathy. General study findings and limits: Blood also held most thyroid clonotypes expanded beyond 0.001. From stable hyperthyroidism, ophthalmopathy was set apart by a 13 V-J model.

As regards this clonotype: Its cognate antigen is unknown.

Amplification yielded TCR beta CDR3 regions, with RNA transcripts as the source. The TCR CDR3 was amplified in a first-round RT-PCR using the HTBI primer set. MiXCR, run by TCRdb on the multiplex PCR reads, gives a single entry per CDR3 protein. In the table there are approximately 510,000 distinct CDR3 sequences, over 45% of which are singletons. Criteria for exclusion of patients were uncontrolled infection, other autoimmune disease, pregnancy or lactation. The sequenced sample was peripheral blood or thyroid tissue (not recorded which). This clonotype originated in an adult woman with Graves' disease, either hyperthyroidism or ophthalmopathy (not recorded which).

Here the CDR3 DNA reads TGTGCCACCAGCAGGACCGGGACAGTAGATCAGCCCCAGCATTTT. This gives the protein CATSRTGTVDQPQHF. The genes are TRBV15 and TRBJ1-5; the match to TRBD1 covers 7 bases. CDR1 is LNHNV and CDR2 is YYDKDF in the germline V gene (reference sequence). Trimming took 3 bases from V and 5 from J; bases not matched to a gene: 7. CDR3 length: 15 residues.